Here is one TCR beta chain with its context. Its target is unknown. Germline V gene lookup returns CDR1 ENHRY and CDR2 SYGVKD. The CDR3 has 12 amino acids. Trimming pared 5 bases from V and 10 bases from J, leaving 12 bases between. In the naive CD8 group, cells lacked CD45RO and were positively selected for CCR7, so terminally differentiated effector memory CD45RA+ cells were left out. The assay was immunoSEQ multiplex PCR, and TCRdb's table has in-frame clones only and misses some. This sample yields fewer than 1 million clones, of which roughly 96% are seen a single time; under 0.3% belongs to the top ten. The sample originates from a study of shared clonotypes between healthy human individuals. At the level of the study: Three plates were used per donor for CD4 naive, three for CD4 memory, two for CD8 naive and one for CD8 memory. Study-level points and caveats: Larger richness was generally estimated for naive than memory subsets. Relative to their counterparts shared across all four donors, non-shared clonotypes exhibited diminished generation probabilities. Deeper or shallower sequencing was expected to change how clonotypes are shared among donors.

The chain combines TRBV10-3 with TRBJ2-1; no clear D gene. The clonotype was recovered from a man aged 25 to 40 in good health. The specimen was naive CD8+ T cells sorted from blood. The CDR3 nucleotides read TGTGCCATCAGTCCATCTTTTCAGGAGCAGTTCTTC. Protein: CAISPSFQEQFF.